These 29 T cell receptor beta chains originate from one sample sequenced in a study of shared clonotypes between healthy human individuals. Measured with immunoSEQ multiplex PCR; TCRdb has only the in-frame clones, and not every one. The table shows 180,000 or so clones, with roughly 91% occurring only once. Sequenced sample: naive CD4+ T cells sorted from blood. Noted subset: CD45RA+ positively selected. The receptors were sampled from a woman aged 30 to 39 in good health.

This sequence joins TRBV5-1 and TRBJ1-3, with D unclear. The CDR3 has 15 amino acids. From germline, CDR1 is SGHRS and CDR2 YFSETQ. Trimming stripped 4 bases from V and 0 bases from J, with 11 bases between. The CDR3 nucleotides read TGCGCCAGCAGCGACGGACGAATCTCTGGAAACACCATATATTTT. It translates to CASSDGRISGNTIYF. The full variable domain, rest sourced from reference TRBV5-1 and TRBJ1-3, is KAGVTQTPRYLIKTRGQQVTLSCSPISGHRSVSWYQQTPGQGLQFLFEYFSETQRNKGNFPGRFSGRQFSNSRSEMNVSTLELGDSALYLCASSDGRISGNTIYFGEGSWLTVV.

This sequence joins TRBV27 and TRBJ2-7, with no clear D. Germline values: CDR1 MNHEY, CDR2 SMNVEV (reference sequence). This CDR3 has 13 amino acids. V dropped 4 bases and J dropped 0 bases, with 7 bases sitting between them. The DNA of the CDR3 is TGTGCCAGCAGTTCAGGATTCTCCTACGAGCAGTACTTC. It encodes CASSSGFSYEQYF.

The chain uses TRBV7-9 and TRBJ1-6; D unresolved. Trimming left V 1 base short and J 0 bases short, with 10 bases between. CDR1 and CDR2 (germline): SEHNR, FQNEAQ (reference sequence). The CDR3 extends over 17 amino acids. The CDR3 sequence: CASSLVSASSYNSPLHF. The DNA of the CDR3 is TGTGCCAGCAGCTTAGTTTCAGCGAGCTCCTATAATTCACCCCTCCACTTT.

The V call is TRBV5-1, the J call TRBJ2-1; TRBD2 matches 16 bases. V lost 7 bases to trimming and J lost 9 bases; unmatched junction nucleotides: 10. The CDR3 consists of 16 residues. The germline V gene encodes CDR1 SGHRS and CDR2 YFSETQ. The CDR3 bases are TGCGCCAGCCAGCTTGGGACTAGCGGGAGGGCCATTGAGCAGTTCTTC. Protein: CASQLGTSGRAIEQFF.

The gene calls are TRBV15 and TRBJ2-7; 10 bases align to TRBD2. CDR1 LNHNV and CDR2 YYDKDF come from the germline V gene (reference sequence). The trim removed 0 bases at V and 7 bases at J, leaving 6 bases unmatched. The CDR3 is made up of 15 amino acids. CDR3 sequence: CATSRDLAGVREQYF. The CDR3 coding sequence is TGTGCCACCAGCAGAGATCTAGCGGGAGTACGAGAGCAGTACTTC.

V and J are TRBV9 and TRBJ1-5; D ambiguous. The V gene lost 0 bases and the J gene lost 6 bases, with 7 bases spanning the gap. CDR1 and CDR2 (germline): SGDLS, YYNGEE. There are 13 residues in the CDR3. CDR3 region: CASSVDLVQPQHF. CDR3 nucleotides: TGTGCCAGCAGCGTAGATTTAGTTCAGCCCCAGCATTTT.

V is TRBV7-3 and J is TRBJ2-1; TRBD2 aligns across 7 bases. J gave up 6 bases and V 4 bases, and 9 bases lay outside the gene matches. The CDR3 contains 15 residues. Per the germline V gene, CDR1 is SGHTA and CDR2 is FQGTGA. The CDR3 DNA follows: TGTGCCAGCAGCTCGTCGAACGGACTAGTCAATGAGCAGTTCTTC. Residues: CASSSSNGLVNEQFF.

This rearrangement joins TRBV18 to TRBJ1-4; no definite D call. Germline CDR1 KGHSH, CDR2 LQKENI. The V end lost 6 bases, the J end lost 5 bases, and 16 bases lay between the germline ends. CDR3 length equals 15 residues. CDR3 sequence reads: CASSLASSGNEKLFF. CDR3 DNA sequence: TGTGCCAGCTCCCTTGCCTCGAGTGGGAATGAAAAACTGTTTTTT.

In DNA, the CDR3 is TGCAGCGTTAGGGCGCTTAATGAAAAACTGTTTTTT. This sequence encodes CSVRALNEKLFF. This chain links TRBV29-1 with TRBJ1-4; D is uncertain. This CDR3 has 12 residues. V lost 5 bases, J lost 4 bases, and 8 bases lay in between. Germline V gives CDR1 SQVTM, CDR2 ANQGSEA.

The chain joins TRBV6-6 to TRBJ1-5, with 7 bases matching TRBD1. J lost 5 bases, V lost 7 bases, and 8 bases had no gene match. Germline CDR1 and CDR2: MNHNY and SVGAGI (reference sequence). CDR3 length equals 14 residues. The CDR3 reads CASILDRDHQPQHF. CDR3 coding DNA: TGTGCCAGCATTCTTGACAGGGACCATCAGCCCCAGCATTTT.

Here the CDR3 DNA reads TGTGCCAGCTCACCAAGAACGGGTAGCACAGATACGCAGTATTTT. It yields the protein CASSPRTGSTDTQYF. This chain links TRBV18 with TRBJ2-3; unclear D gene. Germline CDR1 is KGHSH and CDR2 is LQKENI. CDR3 length: 15 residues. Trimming cost V 2 bases and J 0 bases, with 9 bases left between them. Combining the CDR3 with reference TRBV18 and TRBJ2-3 gives the whole variable domain NAGVMQNPRHLVRRRGQEARLRCSPMKGHSHVYWYRQLPEEGLKFMVYLQKENIIDESGMPKERFSAEFPKEGPSILRIQQVVRGDSAAYFCASSPRTGSTDTQYFGPGTRLTVL.

This clone was seen a single time. The chain uses TRBV5-1 and TRBJ1-5; D is perhaps TRBD1 (6 bases). Deletions cut 4 bases from V and 7 bases from J, with 18 bases between. The CDR3 sequence is 15 residues long. Germline V gene data show CDR1 as SGHRS and CDR2 as YFSETQ. CDR3 sequence: CASSRVKGTKQPQHF. The CDR3 DNA reads TGCGCCAGCAGCAGGGTTAAAGGGACAAAACAGCCCCAGCATTTT.

The chain uses TRBV28 and TRBJ2-1; D perhaps matches TRBD2 (5 bases). CDR1 and CDR2 from the germline V gene are MDHEN and SYDVKM. Trimming cost V 2 bases and J 5 bases, with 16 bases left between them. The CDR3 has 16 amino acids. Here the CDR3 reads CASSLAVGVGHNEQFF. The DNA of the CDR3 is TGTGCCAGCAGTTTAGCAGTGGGAGTTGGACACAATGAGCAGTTCTTC.

This clone was seen just once. The chain couples TRBV28 to TRBJ2-5; D perhaps matches TRBD2 (6 bases). Germline-derived CDR1 and CDR2 are MDHEN and SYDVKM. Trimming removed 5 bases from V and 5 bases from J, with 18 bases in between. CDR3 size: 15 residues. The CDR3 is CASSLGFARGETQYF. In nucleotides, the CDR3 is TGTGCCAGCAGTCTCGGATTTGCCCGGGGGGAGACCCAGTACTTC. The whole variable domain, filled in from reference TRBV28 and TRBJ2-5, reads DVKVTQSSRYLVKRTGEKVFLECVQDMDHENMFWYRQDPGLGLRLIYFSYDVKMKEKGDIPEGYSVSREKKERFSLILESASTNQTSMYLCASSLGFARGETQYFGPGTRLLVL.

This clone came up a few times. The V and J genes are TRBV29-1 and TRBJ1-1, with D possibly TRBD1 on 6 matching bases. Trimming stripped 5 bases from V and 4 bases from J, with 8 bases between. This CDR3 is 11 amino acids long. Per germline, CDR1 SQVTM and CDR2 ANQGSEA. The CDR3 bases are TGCAGCGTTAGGGGGAGCACTGAAGCTTTCTTT. It encodes CSVRGSTEAFF.

The V and J genes are TRBV6-5 and TRBJ2-5; 8 nucleotides align to TRBD1. The junction had 10 bases not matched to a gene; V was cut back by 5 bases and J by 5 bases. Germline CDR1 MNHEY, CDR2 SVGAGI. This CDR3 is built from 15 residues. CDR3 nucleotides: TGTGCCAGCAGTCTGCAGGGGGCGCCCGGTGAGACCCAGTACTTC. Translation gives CASSLQGAPGETQYF.

The genes are TRBV10-1 and TRBJ1-2; D not certain. The V gene lost 5 bases and the J gene lost 5 bases, with 15 bases spanning the gap. The CDR3 totals 14 residues. The V gene's germline CDR1 is WNHNN and CDR2 SYGVQD (reference sequence). DNA of the CDR3: TGCGCCAGCAGTCCGAGGGTGGGGTATTATGGCTACACCTTC. It yields the protein CASSPRVGYYGYTF.

Here the CDR3 DNA reads TGTGCCAGCAGTGCTTTTGCGGGAACCACAGATACGCAGTATTTT. It encodes CASSAFAGTTDTQYF. This chain links TRBV9 with TRBJ2-3; D is perhaps TRBD2 (6 bases). The germline CDR1 and CDR2 sequences are SGDLS and YYNGEE. This CDR3 spans 15 amino acids. Trimming left V 5 bases short and J 2 bases short, with 15 bases between.

The V gene is TRBV6-5, the J gene TRBJ2-7; 14 bases fit TRBD2. The germline V gene encodes CDR1 MNHEY and CDR2 SVGAGI. There are 15 residues in the CDR3. The ends lost 2 bases at V and 5 bases at J; junction bases unmatched: 2. CDR3 nucleotides: TGTGCCAGCAGTTACCTGGGACTAGCGGGAGACGAGCAGTACTTC. This sequence encodes CASSYLGLAGDEQYF.

The chain employs TRBV6-5 and TRBJ1-4; D perhaps matches TRBD1 (6 bases). V lost 6 bases to trimming and J lost 3 bases, with 11 bases between them. The CDR3 runs 14 residues. Germline CDR1 is MNHEY and CDR2 is SVGAGI. CDR3 loop: CASRRQVPNEKLFF. DNA of the CDR3: TGTGCCAGCAGGAGACAGGTTCCTAATGAAAAACTGTTTTTT.

The chain carries TRBV5-6 and TRBJ1-1; D is unresolved. The V gene lost 0 bases and the J gene lost 0 bases, with 0 bases spanning the gap. The CDR3 sequence is 12 residues long. Germline V gives CDR1 SGHDT, CDR2 YYEEEE. The CDR3 region has the DNA TGTGCCAGCAGCTTGGTGAACACTGAAGCTTTCTTT. This encodes CASSLVNTEAFF.

This chain connects TRBV10-3 to TRBJ2-7, with D tentatively TRBD1 (6 bases). Germline CDR1 ENHRY, CDR2 SYGVKD. The V end lost 6 bases, the J end lost 3 bases, and 12 bases lay between the germline ends. The CDR3 sequence is 13 residues long. CDR3: CAISGQTNYEQYF. The CDR3, as DNA: TGTGCCATCAGCGGACAGACCAACTACGAGCAGTACTTC.

The table lists this clone with a few counts. This chain joins TRBV6-6 and TRBJ2-7; D perhaps matches TRBD1 (7 bases). The CDR3 sequence is 13 residues long. Trimming took off 5 bases at V and 7 bases at J, with 15 bases between the two ends. Germline V gene sequence: CDR1 MNHNY, CDR2 SVGAGI (reference sequence). CDR3 region: CASSREPGGEQYF. The CDR3 DNA sequence: TGTGCCAGCAGTAGAGAACCAGGGGGGGAGCAGTACTTC.

The rearrangement uses TRBV5-1 and TRBJ2-5; weak D call: TRBD1 (6 bases). The J call is doubtful: the DNA matches TRBJ2-7 better. The V gene's germline CDR1 is SGHRS and CDR2 YFSETQ. The CDR3 runs 13 residues. The CDR3 nucleotides read TGCGCCAGCAGCCTGTTGGGACACTACGAGCAGTACTTC. Translation gives CASSLLGHYEQYF.

This rearrangement joins TRBV11-2 to TRBJ1-5; 7 positions match TRBD1. J lost 3 bases, V lost 5 bases, and 10 bases had no gene match. Germline V gene data show CDR1 as SGHAT and CDR2 as FQNNGV. CDR3 length: 16 residues. The CDR3 sequence is CASSPEEGQNNQPQHF. Written as DNA, the CDR3 is TGTGCCAGCAGCCCGGAAGAGGGACAGAACAATCAGCCCCAGCATTTT.

This chain connects TRBV11-2 to TRBJ2-7; 9 positions agree with TRBD2. The germline V gene has CDR1 SGHAT and CDR2 FQNNGV. V was pared by 6 bases and J by 2 bases, with 5 bases of the junction left unmatched. The CDR3 is 14 residues long. In DNA, the CDR3 is TGTGCCAGCAGACGACTAGCGGATGCCTACGAGCAGTACTTC. It codes for CASRRLADAYEQYF.

The CDR3 region is CASSYSSAEHYEQYF. The CDR3 DNA reads TGTGCCAGCAGTTACTCATCAGCGGAGCACTACGAGCAGTACTTC. V and J are TRBV6-5 and TRBJ2-7, with D maybe TRBD2 (5 bases). This CDR3 comprises 15 residues. The germline CDR1 and CDR2 sequences are MNHEY and SVGAGI. Trimming pared 0 bases from V and 3 bases from J, leaving 12 bases between.

The chain uses TRBV7-6 and TRBJ2-5; the match to TRBD1 covers 8 bases. CDR3 length: 15 residues. V lost 5 bases to trimming and J lost 5 bases; unmatched junction nucleotides: 10. CDR1 and CDR2 (germline): SGHVS, FNYEAQ. CDR3 region: CASSKGPGGGETQYF. The CDR3 DNA sequence: TGTGCCAGCAGCAAAGGGCCAGGGGGCGGTGAGACCCAGTACTTC.

This clone has just a few counts. CDR3 loop: CAWRWSGSYEQYF. The CDR3 coding sequence is TGTGCCTGGAGGTGGAGTGGTTCCTACGAGCAGTACTTC. The chain recombines TRBV30 with TRBJ2-7; D remains unclear. This CDR3 comprises 13 residues. V shed 3 bases and J shed 1 base, with 10 bases lying between them. Germline V CDR1 and CDR2: GTSNPN, SVGIG (reference sequence).